In its sample, the clone carrying this TCR beta chain was seen a few times. The antigen remains undetermined. Healthy bone marrow donors made up the donors. Germline lookup yields CDR1 GTSNPN and CDR2 SVGIG (reference sequence). V was trimmed by 2 bases and J by 5 bases, leaving 12 bases between them. This CDR3 spans 13 amino acids. The data belong to a study of cytomegalovirus exposure and HLA in healthy donors. Study-wide findings and caveats: As confirmed in vitro, a few CMV-associated chains were specific for CMV antigens.

It was with 60 Vbeta and 13 Jbeta primers that the PCR ran. Original handling: Later work found 80 million or so unique TCR beta chains, with approximately 12 million shared. Clones were sequenced by immunoSEQ multiplex PCR, and TCRdb holds only the in-frame ones, with some missing. V and J calls plus clone size are reproduced from that table; the DNA served to infer D and trimming. The data contain about 160,000 clones, over 70% of them singletons. V usage is TRBV30 and J usage is TRBJ1-1; D gene ambiguous. The clonotype originates from a boy between 2 and 10 years old in good health and CMV-seronegative. Specimen: PBMCs. As DNA, the CDR3 is TGTGCCTGGAGTCCTACTTGGAGTACTGAAGCTTTCTTT. It encodes CAWSPTWSTEAFF.